Listed below are T cell receptor beta chains from one sample, sequenced in a study of long-term antiretroviral therapy in people with HIV. Repertoires were generated with immunoSEQ multiplex PCR, while TCRdb's copy carries only in-frame clones and drops some. This table holds 35,000 or so clones, approximately 85% found once. The sequenced sample was unsorted PBMCs, obtained 2.2 years after starting antiretroviral therapy. These receptor sequences come from a man younger than 35 with HIV. The CDR3 runs from the conserved cysteine through the conserved F or W. Fields, in order: D gene, J gene, V gene, CDR3 length, clone size, CDR3 DNA, CDR3 protein. D genes are given only for firm matches. Size is stated for part of the rows, as once, few or many counts, or as a class when the clone is expanded.

>TRBD1|TRBJ1-6|TRBV30|13|few
TGTGCATTGGGGGCGACAGGGAATTCACCCCTCCACTTT
CALGATGNSPLHF
>TRBD2|TRBJ2-7|TRBV29-1|16|few
TGCAGCGTTAGCGGGGGGCCAACCTTGATTACCTACGAGCAGTACTTC
CSVSGGPTLITYEQYF
>TRBD2|TRBJ2-5|TRBV30|16|-
TGTGCCTGGACCCCGGGACTAGCGGGAGTGAGGGAGACCCAGTACTTC
CAWTPGLAGVRETQYF
>TRBD1|TRBJ1-1|TRBV28|15|-
TGTGCCAGCAGTTGGATAGACAGGGGGGGAACTGAAGCTTTCTTT
CASSWIDRGGTEAFF
>-|TRBJ1-3|TRBV10-3|15|-
TGTGCCATCAGCCCCGACAGGCTCTCTGGAAACACCATATATTTT
CAISPDRLSGNTIYF
>-|TRBJ1-6|TRBV23-1|23|-
TGCGCCAGCGACGCGGCCGGTCCTGGGCGAAAAACAAACTCGAGCTCCTATAATTCACCCCTCCACTTT
CASDAAGPGRKTNSSSYNSPLHF
>TRBD2|TRBJ2-1|TRBV4-1|14|-
TGCGCCAGCAGCCAAGAACTAGCGGATCCTGAGCAGTTCTTC
CASSQELADPEQFF
>-|TRBJ1-1|TRBV13|12|-
TGTGCCAGCAGCTTAGGCCCCACTGAAGCTTTCTTT
CASSLGPTEAFF
>-|TRBJ1-6|TRBV19|15|few
TGTGCCAGTAGTGCCCAGGGGAAGGATAATTCACCCCTCCACTTT
CASSAQGKDNSPLHF
>TRBD2|TRBJ2-5|TRBV4-2|18|-
TGTGCCAGCAGCCAATTTGGGAGGACTAGCGGGCCTCAAGAGACCCAGTACTTC
CASSQFGRTSGPQETQYF
>-|TRBJ2-2|TRBV4-2|16|-
TGTGCCAGCACCAGTGGGGCTAGCTCGAACACCGGGGAGCTGTTTTTT
CASTSGASSNTGELFF
>-|TRBJ1-1|TRBV5-1|19|-
TGCGCCAGCAGCTCGGGGGGCTATTCTGGTGTTCGGTTGGGCACTGAAGCTTTCTTT
CASSSGGYSGVRLGTEAFF
>-|TRBJ2-1|TRBV4-3|14|-
TGCGCCAGCAGCCAAGGGGCCAACTACAATGAGCAGTTCTTC
CASSQGANYNEQFF
>-|TRBJ2-7|TRBV5-4|13|-
TGTGCCAGCAGCCCACCCGGCTCCTACGAGCAGTACTTC
CASSPPGSYEQYF
>TRBD1|TRBJ2-5|TRBV2|14|few
TGTGCCAGCAACGGACAGGATAAGAGGGAGACCCAGTACTTC
CASNGQDKRETQYF
>-|TRBJ2-7|TRBV10-3|14|-
TGTGCCATCAGCTCCACAGGGAGCTCCTACGAGCAGTACTTC
CAISSTGSSYEQYF
>TRBD2|TRBJ2-1|TRBV15|17|few
TGTGCCACCAGCAGAGAAAGGAGCGGGGGCTTGTTCGATGAGCAGTTCTTC
CATSRERSGGLFDEQFF
>-|TRBJ1-1|TRBV6-5|14|-
TGTGCCAGCAGTTACGGCCAGTATAACACTGAAGCTTTCTTT
CASSYGQYNTEAFF
>-|TRBJ2-1|TRBV5-6|12|-
TGTGCCAGCAGCCCTGACGGGGTGCGCCAGTTCTTC
CASSPDGVRQFF
>-|TRBJ2-7|TRBV28|18|-
TGTGCCAGCAGTTTATTTCCCCAGATCTACCTAAGCTCCTACGAGCAGTACTTC
CASSLFPQIYLSSYEQYF
>TRBD1|TRBJ2-1|TRBV27|16|-
TGTGCCAGCATCCAGTTTATGGGACAGGGTAACAATGAGCAGTTCTTC
CASIQFMGQGNNEQFF
>-|TRBJ2-3|TRBV18|16|-
TGTGCCAGCTCCCGGACGGACAGAAGATTCACAGATACGCAGTATTTT
CASSRTDRRFTDTQYF
>-|TRBJ2-3|TRBV5-1|16|-
TGCGCCAGCAGCTTGGCCGGTGGGGGGGCACCGGATACGCAGTATTTT
CASSLAGGGAPDTQYF
>-|TRBJ1-3|TRBV5-1|15|-
TGCGCCAGCAGCGTGGCTCAGGGGCAAGGAAACACCATATATTTT
CASSVAQGQGNTIYF
>-|TRBJ2-7|TRBV4-3|14|-
TGCGCCAGCAGCCAAAGGACAGTTGCATACGAGCAGTACTTC
CASSQRTVAYEQYF
>TRBD2|TRBJ2-1|TRBV7-2|15|-
TGTGCCAGCAGCGGCGATCAATGGGGGGGGAATGAGCAGTTCTTC
CASSGDQWGGNEQFF
>TRBD2|TRBJ2-1|TRBV5-6|17|-
TGTGCCAGCAGCTCGGGGAGGGCGGGAGGGCCGGGCAATGAGCAGTTCTTC
CASSSGRAGGPGNEQFF
>-|TRBJ2-3|TRBV11-1|14|-
TGTGCCAGCAGCACTACGACTGGAGGGGATACGCAGTATTTT
CASSTTTGGDTQYF
>TRBD2|TRBJ2-1|TRBV29-1|12|-
TGCAGGGCCAACCGGGAGGACAATGAGCAGTTCTTC
CRANREDNEQFF
>-|TRBJ2-3|TRBV11-2|13|-
TGTGCCAGCAGCTTGAGGGGCGCAGATACGCAGTATTTT
CASSLRGADTQYF
>TRBD1|TRBJ2-7|TRBV5-5|12|-
TGTGCCAGCAGCTTACAGGGGTACGAGCAGTACTTC
CASSLQGYEQYF
>TRBD1|TRBJ1-4|TRBV2|14|-
TGTGCCAGCACTTCACAGGGGGCTAATGAAAAACTGTTTTTT
CASTSQGANEKLFF
>-|TRBJ1-2|TRBV2|15|-
TGTGCCAGCAGTGAAGTATGGACAGCAAACTATGGCTACACCTTC
CASSEVWTANYGYTF
>TRBD1|TRBJ2-7|TRBV10-1|13|-
TGCGCCAGTCAGGGGGACGGACTCTACGAGCAGTACTTC
CASQGDGLYEQYF
>-|TRBJ1-1|TRBV4-2|16|-
TGTGCCAGCAGCCCCTATTGGGGGGGGCACAAGACTGAAGCTTTCTTT
CASSPYWGGHKTEAFF
>-|TRBJ2-7|TRBV20-1|11|-
TGCAGTGCTAGAGACGCCTACGAGCAGTACTTC
CSARDAYEQYF
>-|TRBJ2-2|TRBV30|16|-
TGTGCCTGGAGTGTAAGCCTATGGGGAAGTTCCGGGGAGCTGTTTTTT
CAWSVSLWGSSGELFF
>-|TRBJ1-1|TRBV19|14|-
TGTGCCAGTAGTTGGGGGTCCCGGGAAACTGAAGCTTTCTTT
CASSWGSRETEAFF
>-|TRBJ2-7|TRBV28|17|-
TGTGCCAGCTCTGTGGGGGGGCTGCCCCCAGAAGGCTACGAGCAGTACTTC
CASSVGGLPPEGYEQYF
>-|TRBJ1-2|TRBV7-3|15|-
TGTGCCAGCAGCTTATCGGGGGGCGCGGGATATGGCTACACCTTC
CASSLSGGAGYGYTF
>-|TRBJ2-7|TRBV28|12|-
TGTGCCAGCATCGCCCAGGGCTACGAGCAGTACTTC
CASIAQGYEQYF
>TRBD1|TRBJ2-2|TRBV7-6|17|-
TGTGCCAGCAGCTTTTCCCCCGGGACAGCCGAATCCGGGGAGCTGTTTTTT
CASSFSPGTAESGELFF
>-|TRBJ1-2|TRBV9|16|-
TGTGCCAGCAGCGCAACCGGGACACCCTTAGGACATGGCTACACCTTC
CASSATGTPLGHGYTF
>-|TRBJ2-3|TRBV30|11|-
TGTTCCAGCGAGAGCACAGATACGCAGTATTTT
CSSESTDTQYF
>TRBD1|TRBJ2-1|TRBV4-1|16|once
TGCGCCAGCAGCCGACCCCTCCGGGACAGATCCCATGAGCAGTTCTTC
CASSRPLRDRSHEQFF
>-|TRBJ1-4|TRBV9|14|few
TGTGCCAGCAGCGCCGGGAGTATCAATGAAAAACTGTTTTTT
CASSAGSINEKLFF
>-|TRBJ1-3|TRBV14|13|-
TGTGCCAGCAGCCAAGTCGGTGGAAACACCATATATTTT
CASSQVGGNTIYF
>-|TRBJ1-2|TRBV7-2|15|-
TGTGCCAGCAGTCCCGTTCGGGGTGGAGACTATGGCTACACCTTC
CASSPVRGGDYGYTF
>TRBD2|TRBJ2-1|TRBV7-8|17|-
TGTGCCAGCAGCTCTGGGACTAGGGGAGTCTCCTACAATGAGCAGTTCTTC
CASSSGTRGVSYNEQFF
>-|TRBJ2-5|TRBV4-1|15|once
TGCGCCAGCAGCCCAATACCTAGCGTTCAAGAGACCCAGTACTTC
CASSPIPSVQETQYF
>TRBD2|TRBJ2-5|TRBV6-6|15|-
TGTGCCAGCAGTTACTCGAGCGGGACCCAAGAGACCCAGTACTTC
CASSYSSGTQETQYF
>-|TRBJ2-2|TRBV7-3|15|-
TGTGCCAGCACCCACAGACCTCCCCCCACCGGGGAGCTGTTTTTT
CASTHRPPPTGELFF
>-|TRBJ2-5|TRBV7-2|13|-
TGTGCCAGCAGCGGGGGACTTCAAGAGACCCAGTACTTC
CASSGGLQETQYF
>TRBD2|TRBJ2-7|TRBV6-1|15|-
TGTGCCAGCGGCGAACTAGCGGGGAGCTCCTACGAGCAGTACTTC
CASGELAGSSYEQYF
>-|TRBJ1-2|TRBV7-9|14|few
TGTGCCAGCAGCTGGGCCAGTTTAGTGGGAGGCTACACCTTC
CASSWASLVGGYTF
>TRBD2|TRBJ2-1|TRBV6-4|14|-
TGTGCCAGCAGTGAGGGTAGCGGGAGTAATGAGCAGTTCTTC
CASSEGSGSNEQFF